Below, 11 T cell receptor beta chains from the same sample are listed, as sequenced in a study of shared T cell receptors in the human thymus. Profiled with immunoSEQ multiplex PCR; TCRdb holds only in-frame clones, not every one. The repertoire holds some 760,000 clones, approximately 83% seen once, with about 0.011% in the top ten. These data were also filed under a second study, of human thymus T cells.

Sequenced input: thymocytes. The receptor source for this set is a girl less than two years old with a congenital heart defect.

This clone showed up just once. V gene TRBV9 combines with J gene TRBJ2-1; 9 bases match TRBD1. The length of the CDR3 is 16 residues. V was pared by 4 bases and J by 4 bases, with 9 bases of the junction left unmatched. Germline V CDR1 and CDR2: SGDLS, YYNGEE. The CDR3 sequence: CASSTDPGQGYNEQFF. Written as DNA, the CDR3 is TGTGCCAGCAGCACCGACCCGGGACAGGGTTACAATGAGCAGTTCTTC. Together with reference TRBV9 and TRBJ2-1, the CDR3 gives the full variable domain: DSGVTQTPKHLITATGQRVTLRCSPRSGDLSVYWYQQSLDQGLQFLIQYYNGEERAKGNILERFSAQQFPDLHSELNLSSLELGDSALYFCASSTDPGQGYNEQFFGPGTRLTVL.

V is TRBV30 and J is TRBJ2-7, with 10 bases lining up with TRBD2. Germline CDR1 and CDR2: GTSNPN and SVGIG (reference sequence). The length of the CDR3 is 15 residues. The V and J ends lost 5 bases and 0 bases, in that order; junction bases with no gene match: 7. In DNA form, the CDR3 reads TGTGCCTGGGACGGACTAGCGGAAAGCTCCTACGAGCAGTACTTC. Translation: CAWDGLAESSYEQYF.

The chain is built from TRBV6-6 and TRBJ1-2; TRBD1 agrees at 7 bases. The CDR3 contains 15 residues. V gave up 0 bases and J gave up 4 bases; unmatched junction bases: 5. CDR1 MNHNY and CDR2 SVGAGI come from the germline V gene (reference sequence). The CDR3 DNA follows: TGTGCCAGCAGTTACTCCGGACAGGACCTCTATGGCTACACCTTC. Translated, it gives CASSYSGQDLYGYTF.

The chain recombines TRBV7-9 with TRBJ1-5, with TRBD1 matching over 7 bases. The trim removed 2 bases at V and 0 bases at J, leaving 13 bases unmatched. Germline CDR1 and CDR2: SEHNR and FQNEAQ (reference sequence). CDR3 size: 19 residues. The CDR3 DNA sequence: TGTGCCAGCAGCTTAATCCAGGGGGGCGAGTCCTGTAGCAATCAGCCCCAGCATTTT. Protein product: CASSLIQGGESCSNQPQHF.

The chain combines TRBV19 with TRBJ2-5; D call uncertain. This CDR3 is built from 13 residues. V gave up 1 base and J gave up 2 bases, with 5 bases separating them. The germline V gene encodes CDR1 LNHDA and CDR2 SQIVND (reference sequence). The CDR3 sequence: CASSIVAQETQYF. As DNA, the CDR3 is TGTGCCAGTAGTATAGTTGCGCAAGAGACCCAGTACTTC.

The chain uses TRBV7-8 and TRBJ2-1; TRBD2 aligns across 11 bases. Per the germline V gene, CDR1 is SGHVS and CDR2 is FQNEAQ. This CDR3 is built from 17 residues. J gave up 6 bases and V 5 bases, and 12 bases lay outside the gene matches. The CDR3 protein is CASSQRLASGGSNEQFF. The CDR3 nucleotides read TGTGCCAGCAGCCAACGACTGGCTAGCGGGGGGTCCAATGAGCAGTTCTTC.

V and J are TRBV2 and TRBJ1-6, with TRBD1 as a possible D gene (5 bases). Between the trimmed V and J ends, which lost 7 bases and 7 bases, there was a span of 14 bases. The germline CDR1 and CDR2 sequences are SNHLY and FYNNEI. The CDR3 is 14 residues long. The CDR3 nucleotides read TGTGCCAGCAAGGGGTACGAAGCGAATTCACCCCTCCACTTT. Its protein product is CASKGYEANSPLHF.

This clone has only a few counts. The chain carries TRBV19 and TRBJ1-6, with TRBD1 matching over 7 bases. The germline V gene has CDR1 LNHDA and CDR2 SQIVND (reference sequence). Trimming removed 4 bases from V and 5 bases from J; junction bases left unmatched: 5. CDR3 size: 15 residues. DNA for the CDR3: TGTGCCAGTAGTAGTAGGGACAGAGATAATTCACCCCTCCACTTT. Amino acids: CASSSRDRDNSPLHF.

This clone was seen only a few times. The chain is built from TRBV28 and TRBJ2-1; 9 bases are shared with TRBD2. Germline V gene sequence: CDR1 MDHEN, CDR2 SYDVKM. The V gene end was trimmed by 3 bases and the J gene end by 5 bases; junction bases not matched to a gene: 5. The CDR3 has 15 amino acids. The CDR3 sequence: CASSFGRGGNNEQFF. In DNA form, the CDR3 reads TGTGCCAGCAGTTTCGGGCGGGGGGGAAACAATGAGCAGTTCTTC.

This sequence joins TRBV4-2 and TRBJ2-7; unclear D gene. Germline V gene sequence: CDR1 LGHNA, CDR2 YNFKEQ. V lost 0 bases and J lost 4, with 4 bases in between. The CDR3 spans 12 residues. Written as DNA, the CDR3 is TGTGCCAGCAGCCAAGACACATACGAGCAGTACTTC. This encodes CASSQDTYEQYF.

This clone has just a few counts. This rearrangement joins TRBV5-4 to TRBJ2-7; 12 positions agree with TRBD1. Germline loops: CDR1 SGHNT, CDR2 YYREEE (reference sequence). With 4 bases clipped from V and 7 bases from J, the junction kept 6 bases outside the gene matches. CDR3 size: 14 residues. The CDR3, as DNA: TGTGCCAGCAGCCGGGACAGGGGGCGAGTTGAGCAGTACTTC. Protein: CASSRDRGRVEQYF.